This is a list of T cell receptor beta chains from one sample in a study of vaccination and CD4 T cells after COVID-19. Their cognate antigens are unknown. TCRdb used MiXCR to reprocess the PCR reads, holding one entry per CDR3 protein. The table shows 8,500 to 10,000 distinct CDR3 sequences, with almost 50% occurring only once. Sequenced material: CD4+ T cells from blood, cultured in vitro. Receptors originate from a human donor who had recovered from COVID-19. The CDR3 runs from the conserved cysteine through the conserved F or W. The order of the fields is D gene, clone size, V gene, J gene, CDR3 DNA, CDR3 protein. D genes are given only for firm matches. Expanded clones are given a class, and other clones once, few, many or no size at all.

TRBD2,once,TRBV18,TRBJ2-2,TGTGCCAGCTCCCTCACTTCTAGCGGAGGGCTCTCCGGGGAGCTGTTTTTT,CASSLTSSGGLSGELFF
NA,few,TRBV7-3,TRBJ1-1,TGTGCCAGCAGCTTATCGGGGGCGCGTCCCGCGAACACTGAAGCTTTCTTT,CASSLSGARPANTEAFF
TRBD2,NA,TRBV25-1,TRBJ2-5,TGTGCCAGCAGTGGTCTAGCGGGTTCCCAAGAGACCCAGTACTTC,CASSGLAGSQETQYF
NA,once,TRBV6-2/TRBV6-3,TRBJ2-7,TGTGCCAGCAGTTACTCGGCTTCCTACGAGCAGTACTTC,CASSYSASYEQYF
NA,NA,TRBV6-4,TRBJ2-1,TGTGCCAGCAGTGACAGGAAGTACAATGAGCAGTTCTTC,CASSDRKYNEQFF
TRBD1,once,TRBV27,TRBJ1-1,TGTGCCAGCAGTCTATCGCGACAGGGATCCACTGAAGCTTTCTTT,CASSLSRQGSTEAFF
TRBD1,few,TRBV27,TRBJ1-3,TGTGCCAGCAGTCGGGACAGGGCCACTGGAAACACCATATATTTT,CASSRDRATGNTIYF
NA,NA,TRBV18,TRBJ2-7,TGTGCCAGCTCACCGGGTCCGGGTTCTACCTACGAGCAGTACTTC,CASSPGPGSTYEQYF
TRBD2,NA,TRBV12-3/TRBV12-4,TRBJ2-3,TGTGCCAGCAGTTTTGGGACTAGCAGCAAGGATACGCAGTATTTT,CASSFGTSSKDTQYF
NA,NA,TRBV19,TRBJ1-6,TGTGCCAGTAGTATTGGACGTAATTCACCCCTCCACTTT,CASSIGRNSPLHF
TRBD1,few,TRBV20-1,TRBJ2-7,TGCAGTGCAACCGGGACAGGGAGCTCCTACGAGCAGTACTTC,CSATGTGSSYEQYF
NA,NA,TRBV19,TRBJ1-2,TGTGCCACCTCGCCCCAAGGTGGAGTCTATGGCTACACCTTC,CATSPQGGVYGYTF
TRBD1,NA,TRBV24-1,TRBJ1-2,TGTGCCACCAGTGACTCAGGGGGCGCGGGCTATGGCTACACCTTC,CATSDSGGAGYGYTF
NA,medium-sized,TRBV5-1,TRBJ2-5,TGCGCCAGCAGCTTGGGGACGGTCGCTCTTGAGACCCAGTACTTC,CASSLGTVALETQYF